The rows below give T cell receptor beta chains drawn from one sample of a study of blood T cell repertoires in COVID-19. The method was immunoSEQ multiplex PCR; TCRdb's version includes in-frame clones alone and lacks a portion of them. The sample consists of over 130,000 clones, roughly 84% of them appearing once. The sequenced sample consisted of peripheral blood. All receptors come from a man aged 65-85 years with acute or convalescent COVID-19. CDR3s include the opening cysteine and the closing phenylalanine or tryptophan. D genes are given only for firm matches. Some rows have no size entry. The others give once, few or many, or a class for an expanded clone.

>TRBV5-1|TRBJ1-2|NA|NA
CASSLLDRDYGYTF
TGCGCCAGCAGCTTGTTGGACAGAGACTATGGCTACACCTTC
>TRBV12-3/TRBV12-4|TRBJ1-5|NA|NA
CASTDSRGQPQHF
TGTGCCAGCACCGACAGTAGGGGTCAGCCCCAGCATTTT
>TRBV5-8|TRBJ1-1|NA|NA
CASSPIWGMTRGMDTEAFF
TGTGCCAGCAGCCCGATTTGGGGCATGACCCGGGGGATGGACACTGAAGCTTTCTTT
>TRBV5-1|TRBJ2-7|NA|NA
CASSILGQGLGEQYF
TGCGCCAGCAGCATTTTGGGTCAGGGTCTGGGCGAGCAGTACTTC
>TRBV7-3|TRBJ2-1|NA|NA
CASSPEIADEQFF
TGTGCCAGCAGCCCAGAGATTGCGGATGAGCAGTTCTTC
>TRBV9|TRBJ1-6|NA|TRBD1
CASSVGDRGSYNSPLHF
TGTGCCAGCAGCGTAGGGGACAGGGGATCCTATAATTCACCCCTCCACTTT
>TRBV18|TRBJ2-1|NA|TRBD2
CASSPLSGSYNEQFF
TGTGCCAGCTCACCACTGAGCGGGAGCTACAATGAGCAGTTCTTC
>TRBV28|TRBJ1-2|NA|NA
CASTLPGNIVDYTF
TGTGCCAGCACCTTACCAGGGAACATAGTCGACTACACCTTC
>TRBV19|TRBJ1-5|NA|TRBD1
CASSRGPGTGFNQPQHF
TGTGCCAGTAGTCGCGGACCCGGGACAGGCTTTAATCAGCCCCAGCATTTT
>TRBV10-1|TRBJ2-7|NA|NA
CASTEKLGEGSFRYEQYF
TGCGCCAGCACGGAAAAGCTCGGAGAAGGGAGTTTTAGGTACGAGCAGTACTTC
>TRBV6-5|TRBJ2-1|NA|TRBD2
CASRTRGGLRGQFF
TGTGCCAGCAGAACCCGGGGGGGACTTAGGGGCCAGTTCTTC
>TRBV4-1|TRBJ2-2|NA|NA
CASSQGQNTGELFF
TGCGCCAGCAGCCAAGGGCAGAACACCGGGGAGCTGTTTTTT
>TRBV20-1|TRBJ1-2|NA|TRBD1
CSASRTGGIDGYTF
TGCAGTGCTAGTCGGACAGGGGGGATCGATGGCTACACCTTC
>TRBV6-5|TRBJ2-5|NA|TRBD2
CASSLEGSGGQTQYF
TGTGCCAGCAGCTTGGAAGGTAGCGGGGGGCAGACCCAGTACTTC
>TRBV5-1|TRBJ1-2|NA|TRBD1
CASSLSTGADGYTF
TGCGCCAGCAGCTTAAGTACAGGGGCGGATGGCTACACCTTC
>TRBV7-9|TRBJ2-7|once|TRBD1
CASSGWTGDSYEQYF
TGTGCCAGCAGCGGCTGGACAGGGGACTCCTACGAGCAGTACTTC
>TRBV5-6|TRBJ1-2|NA|TRBD1
CASSLGDRYTYGYTF
TGTGCCAGCAGCTTGGGGGACAGATACACCTATGGCTACACCTTC
>TRBV9|TRBJ2-2|NA|TRBD1
CASSLQGAHTGELFF
TGTGCCAGCAGCCTACAGGGGGCGCACACCGGGGAGCTGTTTTTT
>TRBV7-2|TRBJ2-2|NA|TRBD2
CASSLVAGGKAGELFF
TGTGCCAGCAGCTTAGTAGCGGGGGGGAAGGCCGGGGAGCTGTTTTTT
>TRBV6-5|TRBJ2-7|NA|TRBD1
CASSSGQGLYEQYF
TGTGCCAGCAGTTCTGGACAGGGCCTGTACGAGCAGTACTTC
>TRBV7-3|TRBJ2-2|NA|TRBD2
CASSPHGTSGTNTGELFF
TGTGCCAGCAGCCCCCACGGGACTAGCGGGACGAACACCGGGGAGCTGTTTTTT
>TRBV29-1|TRBJ2-7|NA|NA
CSVELSGEQYF
TGCAGCGTTGAACTGAGTGGCGAGCAGTACTTC
>TRBV12-5|TRBJ1-6|NA|NA
CASGLATGIGNSPLHF
TGTGCTAGTGGGCTCGCGACGGGGATCGGAAATTCACCCCTCCACTTT